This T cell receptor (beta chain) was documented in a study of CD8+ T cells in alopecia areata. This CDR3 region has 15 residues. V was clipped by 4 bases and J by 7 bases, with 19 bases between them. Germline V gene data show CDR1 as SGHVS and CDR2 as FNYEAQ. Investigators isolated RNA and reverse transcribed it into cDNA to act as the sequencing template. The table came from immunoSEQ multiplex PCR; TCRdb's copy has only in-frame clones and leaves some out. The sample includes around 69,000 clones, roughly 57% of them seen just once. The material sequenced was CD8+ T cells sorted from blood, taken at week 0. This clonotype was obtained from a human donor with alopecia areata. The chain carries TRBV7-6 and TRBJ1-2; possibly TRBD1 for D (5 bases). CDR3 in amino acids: CASSYIVGDSGGYTF. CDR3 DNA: TGTGCCAGCAGCTACATCGTGGGGGATAGCGGTGGCTACACCTTC.